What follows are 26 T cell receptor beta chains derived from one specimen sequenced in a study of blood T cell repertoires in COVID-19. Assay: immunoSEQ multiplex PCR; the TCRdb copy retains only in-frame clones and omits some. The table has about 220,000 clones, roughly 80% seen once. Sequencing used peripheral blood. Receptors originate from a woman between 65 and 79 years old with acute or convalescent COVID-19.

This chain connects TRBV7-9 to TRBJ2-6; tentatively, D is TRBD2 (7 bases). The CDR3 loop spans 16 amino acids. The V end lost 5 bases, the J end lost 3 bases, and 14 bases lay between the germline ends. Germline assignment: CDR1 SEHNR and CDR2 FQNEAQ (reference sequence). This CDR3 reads CASSQRGDIGANVLTF. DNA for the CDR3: TGTGCCAGCAGCCAACGGGGGGACATTGGGGCCAACGTCCTGACTTTC.

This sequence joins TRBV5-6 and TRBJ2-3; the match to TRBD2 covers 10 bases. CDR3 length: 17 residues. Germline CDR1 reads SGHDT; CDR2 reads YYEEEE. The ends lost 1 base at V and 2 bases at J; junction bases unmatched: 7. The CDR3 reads CASSLWGSGGFTDTQYF. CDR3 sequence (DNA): TGTGCCAGCAGCTTGTGGGGTAGCGGGGGGTTCACAGATACGCAGTATTTT.

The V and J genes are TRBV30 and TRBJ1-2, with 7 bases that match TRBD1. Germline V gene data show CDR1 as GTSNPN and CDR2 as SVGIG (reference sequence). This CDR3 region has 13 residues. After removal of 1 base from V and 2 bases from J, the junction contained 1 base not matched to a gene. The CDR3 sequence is CAWSAGGNYGYTF. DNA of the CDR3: TGTGCCTGGAGTGCAGGGGGGAACTATGGCTACACCTTC.

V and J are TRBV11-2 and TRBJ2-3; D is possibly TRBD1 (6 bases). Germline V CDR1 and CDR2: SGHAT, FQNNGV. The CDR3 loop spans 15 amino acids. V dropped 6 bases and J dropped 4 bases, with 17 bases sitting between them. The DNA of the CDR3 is TGTGCCAGCAGTCTTAGTGCAGGGGTGCCAGATACGCAGTATTTT. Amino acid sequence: CASSLSAGVPDTQYF.

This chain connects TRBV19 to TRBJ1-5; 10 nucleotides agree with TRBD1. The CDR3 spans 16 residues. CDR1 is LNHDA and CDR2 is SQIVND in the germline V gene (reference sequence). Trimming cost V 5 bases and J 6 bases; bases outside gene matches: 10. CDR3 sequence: CASSSQGQGIGQPQHF. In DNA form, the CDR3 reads TGTGCCAGTAGTTCACAGGGACAGGGGATCGGTCAGCCCCAGCATTTT.

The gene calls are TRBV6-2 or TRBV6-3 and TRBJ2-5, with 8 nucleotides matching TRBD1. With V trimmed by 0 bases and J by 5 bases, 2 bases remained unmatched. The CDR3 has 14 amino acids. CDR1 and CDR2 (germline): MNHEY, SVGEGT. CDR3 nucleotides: TGTGCCAGCAGTTACTCATACAGGGGGGAGACCCAGTACTTC. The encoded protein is CASSYSYRGETQYF.

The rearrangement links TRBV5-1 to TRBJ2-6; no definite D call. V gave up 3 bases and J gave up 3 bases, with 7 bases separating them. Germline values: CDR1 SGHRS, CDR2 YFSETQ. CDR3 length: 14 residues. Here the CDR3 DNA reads TGCGCCAGCAGCTGGCTCGATGGGGCCAACGTCCTGACTTTC. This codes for CASSWLDGANVLTF.

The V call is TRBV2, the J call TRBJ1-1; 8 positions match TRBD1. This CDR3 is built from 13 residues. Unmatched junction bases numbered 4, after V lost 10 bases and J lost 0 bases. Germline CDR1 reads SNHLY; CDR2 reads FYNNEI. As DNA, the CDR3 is TGTGCCACCCTCAGGGGGCTGAACACTGAAGCTTTCTTT. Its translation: CATLRGLNTEAFF.

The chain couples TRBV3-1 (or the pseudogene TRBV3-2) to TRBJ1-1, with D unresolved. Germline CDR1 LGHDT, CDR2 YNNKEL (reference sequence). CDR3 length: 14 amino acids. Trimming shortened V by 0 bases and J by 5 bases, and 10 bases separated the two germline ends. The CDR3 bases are TGTGCCAGCAGCCAAGACAACAGACGTACTGAAGCTTTCTTT. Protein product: CASSQDNRRTEAFF.

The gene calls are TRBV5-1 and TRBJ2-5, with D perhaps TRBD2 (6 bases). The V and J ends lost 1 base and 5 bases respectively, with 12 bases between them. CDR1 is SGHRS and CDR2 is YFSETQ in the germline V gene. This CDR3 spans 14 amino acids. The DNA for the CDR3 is TGCGCCAGCAGCTTGCAGGAGGGGCGGGAGACCCAGTACTTC. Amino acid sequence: CASSLQEGRETQYF.

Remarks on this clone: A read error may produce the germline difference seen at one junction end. This chain's CDR3 is CASRGQLTAGEPFF. CDR3 in DNA: TGTGCCAGCAGGGGACAGCTCACGGCCGGGGAGCCGTTTTTT. The V and J genes are TRBV2 and TRBJ2-2; the match to TRBD1 covers 7 bases. In germline, CDR1 is SNHLY, CDR2 FYNNEI. This CDR3 spans 14 amino acids.

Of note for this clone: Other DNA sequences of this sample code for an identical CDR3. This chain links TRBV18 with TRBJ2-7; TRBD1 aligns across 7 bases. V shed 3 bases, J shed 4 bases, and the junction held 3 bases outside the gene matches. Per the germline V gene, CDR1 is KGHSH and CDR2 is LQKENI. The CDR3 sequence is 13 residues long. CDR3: CASSPAQGYEQYF. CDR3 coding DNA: TGTGCCAGCTCACCGGCACAGGGGTACGAGCAGTACTTC.

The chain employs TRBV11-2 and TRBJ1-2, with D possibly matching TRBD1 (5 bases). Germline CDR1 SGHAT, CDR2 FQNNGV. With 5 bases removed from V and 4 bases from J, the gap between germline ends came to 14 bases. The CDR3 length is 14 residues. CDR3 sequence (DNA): TGTGCCAGCAGCCCCCGCGGGACCACCTATGGCTACACCTTC. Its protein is CASSPRGTTYGYTF.

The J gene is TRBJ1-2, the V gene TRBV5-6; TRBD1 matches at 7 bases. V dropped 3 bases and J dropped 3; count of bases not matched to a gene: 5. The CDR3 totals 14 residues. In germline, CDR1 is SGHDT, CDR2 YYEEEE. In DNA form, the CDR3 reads TGTGCCAGCAGCTCCCTCACAGGGGACTATGGCTACACCTTC. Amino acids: CASSSLTGDYGYTF.

CDR3: CASRGRTYNSPLHF. The CDR3 DNA sequence: TGTGCCAGCAGAGGTCGGACATATAATTCACCCCTCCACTTT. The chain combines TRBV5-6 with TRBJ1-6, with D possibly TRBD1 on 5 matching bases. The V and J ends lost 5 bases and 4 bases respectively, with 10 bases between them. CDR3 length: 14 amino acids. CDR1 is SGHDT and CDR2 is YYEEEE in the germline V gene.

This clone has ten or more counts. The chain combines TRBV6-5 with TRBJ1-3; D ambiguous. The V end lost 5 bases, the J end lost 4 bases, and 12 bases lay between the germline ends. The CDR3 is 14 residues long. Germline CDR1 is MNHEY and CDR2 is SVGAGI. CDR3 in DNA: TGTGCCAGCAGTCCCGGCCCGGAGGGAAACACCATATATTTT. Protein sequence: CASSPGPEGNTIYF.

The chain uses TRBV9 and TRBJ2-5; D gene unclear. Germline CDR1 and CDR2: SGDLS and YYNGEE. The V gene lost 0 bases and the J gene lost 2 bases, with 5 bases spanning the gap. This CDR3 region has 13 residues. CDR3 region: CASSVERQETQYF. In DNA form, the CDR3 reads TGTGCCAGCAGCGTAGAGAGACAAGAGACCCAGTACTTC.

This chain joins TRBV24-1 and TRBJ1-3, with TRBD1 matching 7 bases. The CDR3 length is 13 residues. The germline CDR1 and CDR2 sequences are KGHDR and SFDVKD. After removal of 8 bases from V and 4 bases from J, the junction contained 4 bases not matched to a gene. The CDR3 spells CATTGTDGNTIYF. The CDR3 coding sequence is TGTGCCACCACCGGGACAGACGGAAACACCATATATTTT.

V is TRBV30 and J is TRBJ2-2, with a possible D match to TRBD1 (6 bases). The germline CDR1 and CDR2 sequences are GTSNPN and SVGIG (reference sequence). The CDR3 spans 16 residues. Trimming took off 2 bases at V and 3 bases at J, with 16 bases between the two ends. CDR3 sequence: CAWSYRASLYTGELFF. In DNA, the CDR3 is TGTGCCTGGAGTTACAGGGCGTCGTTATACACCGGGGAGCTGTTTTTT.

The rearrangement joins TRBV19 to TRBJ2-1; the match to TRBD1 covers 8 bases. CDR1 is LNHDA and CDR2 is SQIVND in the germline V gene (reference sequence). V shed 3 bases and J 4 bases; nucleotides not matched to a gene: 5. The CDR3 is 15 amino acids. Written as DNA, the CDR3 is TGTGCCAGTAGTATGGGACAGGTGGTTTACAATGAGCAGTTCTTC. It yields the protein CASSMGQVVYNEQFF.

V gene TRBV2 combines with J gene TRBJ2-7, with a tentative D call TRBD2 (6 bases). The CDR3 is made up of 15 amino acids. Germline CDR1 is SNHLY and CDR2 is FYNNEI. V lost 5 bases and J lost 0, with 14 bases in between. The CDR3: CASSLGRGSSYEQYV. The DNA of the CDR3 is TGTGCCAGCAGTCTCGGACGGGGGAGCTCCTACGAGCAGTACGTC.

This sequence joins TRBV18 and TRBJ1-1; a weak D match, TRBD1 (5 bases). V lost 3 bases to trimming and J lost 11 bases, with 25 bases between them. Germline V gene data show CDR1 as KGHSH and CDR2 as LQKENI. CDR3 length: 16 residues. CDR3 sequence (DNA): TGTGCCAGCTCACCTGCCACGGATGGAACAGGCCGGCCTGCTTTCTTT. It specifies CASSPATDGTGRPAFF.

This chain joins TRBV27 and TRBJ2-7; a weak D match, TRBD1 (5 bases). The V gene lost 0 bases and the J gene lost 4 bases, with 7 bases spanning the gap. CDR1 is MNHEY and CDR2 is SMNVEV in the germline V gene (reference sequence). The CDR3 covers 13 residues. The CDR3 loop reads CASSLSGRYEQYF. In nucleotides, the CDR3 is TGTGCCAGCAGTTTATCGGGGCGGTACGAGCAGTACTTC.

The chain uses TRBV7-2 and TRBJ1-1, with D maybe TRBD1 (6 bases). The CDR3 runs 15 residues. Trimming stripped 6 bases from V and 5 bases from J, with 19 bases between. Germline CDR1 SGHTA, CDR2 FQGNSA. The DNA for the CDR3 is TGTGCCAGCAGAGGCCACAGGGCGGGGGGGACTGAAGCTTTCTTT. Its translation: CASRGHRAGGTEAFF.

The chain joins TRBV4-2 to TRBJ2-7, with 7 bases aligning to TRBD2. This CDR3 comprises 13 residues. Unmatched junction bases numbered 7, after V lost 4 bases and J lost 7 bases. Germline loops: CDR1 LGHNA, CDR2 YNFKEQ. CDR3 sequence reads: CASSPELAKEQYF. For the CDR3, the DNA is TGTGCCAGCAGCCCCGAACTAGCGAAAGAGCAGTACTTC.

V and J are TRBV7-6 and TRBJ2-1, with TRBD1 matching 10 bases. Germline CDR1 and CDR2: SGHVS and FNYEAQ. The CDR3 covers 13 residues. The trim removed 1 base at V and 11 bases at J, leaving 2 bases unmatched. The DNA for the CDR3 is TGTGCCAGCAGCTTAGAGGGACAGGGGAAGCAGTTCTTC. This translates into CASSLEGQGKQFF.